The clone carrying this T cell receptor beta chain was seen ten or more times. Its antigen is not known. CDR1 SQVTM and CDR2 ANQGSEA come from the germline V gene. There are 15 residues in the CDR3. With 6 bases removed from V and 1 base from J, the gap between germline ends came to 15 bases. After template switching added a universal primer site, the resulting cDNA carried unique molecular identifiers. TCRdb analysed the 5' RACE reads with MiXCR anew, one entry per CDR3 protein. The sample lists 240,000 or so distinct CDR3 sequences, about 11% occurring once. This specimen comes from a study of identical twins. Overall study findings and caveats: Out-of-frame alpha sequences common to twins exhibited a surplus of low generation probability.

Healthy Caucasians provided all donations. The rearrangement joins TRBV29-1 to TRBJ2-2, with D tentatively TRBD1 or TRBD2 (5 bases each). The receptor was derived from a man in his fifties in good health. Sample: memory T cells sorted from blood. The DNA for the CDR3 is TGCAGCGTCGCACGAGGGGCCATGAACACCGGGGAGCTGTTTTTT. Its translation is CSVARGAMNTGELFF.